The subject of this entry is one TCR beta chain. Profiling relied on immunoSEQ multiplex PCR, and the TCRdb table lists in-frame clones only, not all of them. The sample gives over 450,000 clones, approximately 80% of which show up once; less than 0.015% is in the top ten. These data come from a study of shared T cell receptors in the human thymus. These records were also assigned to another study, of human thymus T cells. As reported in that work: Resections from corrective heart surgery supplied the thymus tissue. Biased V and J segment usage appeared in thymus and peripheral blood.

This sequence was found in a boy younger than two with a congenital heart defect. Specimen: thymocytes.

CDR3: CASSSRRAGGPYEQYF. The CDR3 DNA reads as TGTGCCAGCAGTTCCCGTCGAGCGGGAGGGCCCTACGAGCAGTACTTC. The chain couples TRBV6-5 to TRBJ2-7; 10 nucleotides agree with TRBD2. Germline V CDR1 and CDR2: MNHEY, SVGAGI. The CDR3 runs to 16 residues. Trimming took 4 bases from V and 2 from J; bases not matched to a gene: 8.